The source of this T cell receptor beta chain is a study of blood T cell repertoires in COVID-19. About the research overall: The origin of the acute and convalescent COVID-19 samples was the United States, Italy and Spain. The analysed material was cDNA or gDNA that came from T cells, B-cell-depleted T cells, or PBMCs.

V lost 3 bases, J lost 0 bases, and 14 bases lay in between. CDR1 is SNHLY and CDR2 is FYNNEI in the germline V gene. This CDR3 has 16 residues. Per the original data handling: Amplification from reference gene primers served as the basis for estimated nucleated cell counts. Data came from immunoSEQ multiplex PCR; TCRdb stores just in-frame clones and leaves some out. V and J calls and clone size come straight from that table; D and trimming were deduced from the DNA. The sample records 65,000 to 80,000 clones, roughly 80% being singletons. The sample taken for sequencing was peripheral blood. V usage is TRBV2 and J usage is TRBJ2-5; D may be TRBD1 (5 bases). This sequence was found in a human donor in a cohort sampled during active COVID-19. CDR3 DNA: TGTGCCAGCAGTGATGAAGGGGAACCGTACCAAGAGACCCAGTACTTC. Translating gives CASSDEGEPYQETQYF.